These 10 T cell receptor beta chains originate from one sample sequenced in a study of long-term antiretroviral therapy in people with HIV. It was version v3.0 of the immunoSEQ assay that was run at survey level. Clones were read by immunoSEQ multiplex PCR, and TCRdb kept only the in-frame ones, dropping some. The repertoire has roughly 38,000 clones, roughly four fifths of them found once; the top ten carry roughly 14%. Sequences were derived from unsorted PBMCs, sampled 0.3 years after starting antiretroviral therapy. The receptor source for this set is a young man with HIV.

The chain joins TRBV13 to TRBJ2-7; either TRBD1 or TRBD2 may supply D (5 bases each). The CDR3 loop spans 15 amino acids. Trimming pared 4 bases from V and 7 bases from J, leaving 20 bases between. Germline V gene data show CDR1 as PRHDT and CDR2 as FYEKMQ (reference sequence). Here the CDR3 DNA reads TGTGCCAGCAGCTCACACCAGGGACCGACGGGGGAGCAGTACTTC. Its protein product is CASSSHQGPTGEQYF.

This chain joins TRBV7-2 and TRBJ2-7, with 10 positions matching TRBD2. The J segment lost 1 base and the V segment lost 5 bases, leaving 5 bases of the junction unmatched. Germline values: CDR1 SGHTA, CDR2 FQGNSA. The CDR3 covers 15 residues. CDR3: CASSRTSGESYEQYF. The CDR3, as DNA: TGTGCCAGCAGCCGGACTAGCGGTGAGTCCTACGAGCAGTACTTC.

A few counts support this clone. V is TRBV7-3 and J is TRBJ1-6; D call uncertain. V was cut by 4 bases and J by 6 bases, with 10 bases left in between. In germline, CDR1 is SGHTA, CDR2 FQGTGA. The CDR3 has 14 amino acids. In DNA form, the CDR3 reads TGTGCCAGCAGCTCCGGAACCTCTAATTCACCCCTCCACTTT. This gives the protein CASSSGTSNSPLHF.

The chain links TRBV28 to TRBJ2-3; 7 bases are shared with TRBD2. Trimming cost V 5 bases and J 6 bases; bases outside gene matches: 17. Germline V gives CDR1 MDHEN, CDR2 SYDVKM. There are 17 residues in the CDR3. The CDR3 DNA reads as TGTGCCAGCAGTAGTGATGGACTAGGTGGATTCGGGGATACGCAGTATTTT. It is translated as CASSSDGLGGFGDTQYF.

This chain uses TRBV6-1 with TRBJ2-7; no firm D call. V lost 7 bases and J lost 2, with 9 bases in between. CDR3 length: 12 amino acids. Germline-derived CDR1 and CDR2 are MNHNS and SASEGT. Here the CDR3 reads CASNLLPYEQYF. CDR3 sequence (DNA): TGTGCCAGCAATCTTCTTCCCTACGAGCAGTACTTC.

This chain links TRBV7-9 with TRBJ1-1; D gene uncertain. Trimming removed 3 bases at V and 3 bases at J, with 8 bases between. The CDR3 is 13 residues long. Germline V CDR1 and CDR2: SEHNR, FQNEAQ (reference sequence). The CDR3 nucleotides read TGTGCCAGCAGCTTCGGACCGTACACTGAAGCTTTCTTT. Protein product: CASSFGPYTEAFF.

This chain connects TRBV28 to TRBJ1-5; weak D call: TRBD1 (6 bases). The CDR3 is made up of 17 amino acids. Germline loops: CDR1 MDHEN, CDR2 SYDVKM. Trimming removed 2 bases at V and 2 bases at J, with 16 bases between. The CDR3 nucleotides read TGTGCCAGCAGTTTAAGGGACACCAGAGGCCGCAATCAGCCCCAGCATTTT. Encoded protein: CASSLRDTRGRNQPQHF.

The J gene is TRBJ2-3, the V gene TRBV6-4, with 7 nucleotides matching TRBD2. V shed 0 bases, J shed 0 bases, and the junction held 3 bases outside the gene matches. CDR1 and CDR2 (germline): MRHNA, SNTAGT. This CDR3 comprises 16 residues. CDR3: CASSDSARGSTDTQYF. In DNA, the CDR3 is TGTGCCAGCAGTGACTCGGCGCGGGGGAGCACAGATACGCAGTATTTT.

This clone appeared once. This chain joins TRBV19 and TRBJ1-5, with 10 bases that match TRBD1. The V segment lost 7 bases and the J segment 0 bases; nucleotides outside the gene matches: 12. The CDR3 runs to 18 residues. The germline V gene has CDR1 LNHDA and CDR2 SQIVND (reference sequence). CDR3 nucleotide sequence: TGTGCCAGTACCAAAGCCGGGACAGGGGCCCTTAGCAATCAGCCCCAGCATTTT. Translated: CASTKAGTGALSNQPQHF. Full variable domain (missing parts from reference TRBV19 and TRBJ1-5): DGGITQSPKYLFRKEGQNVTLSCEQNLNHDAMYWYRQDPGQGLRLIYYSQIVNDFQKGDIAEGYSVSREKKESFPLTVTSAQKNPTAFYLCASTKAGTGALSNQPQHFGDGTRLSIL.

This chain connects TRBV10-3 to TRBJ1-1; 7 bases map to TRBD1. The CDR3 length is 14 residues. The trim removed 7 bases at V and 1 base at J, leaving 6 bases unmatched. Germline-derived CDR1 and CDR2 are ENHRY and SYGVKD. The CDR3 sequence is CAITKDRTNTEAFF. The CDR3, as DNA: TGTGCCATCACTAAGGACAGGACGAACACTGAAGCTTTCTTT.